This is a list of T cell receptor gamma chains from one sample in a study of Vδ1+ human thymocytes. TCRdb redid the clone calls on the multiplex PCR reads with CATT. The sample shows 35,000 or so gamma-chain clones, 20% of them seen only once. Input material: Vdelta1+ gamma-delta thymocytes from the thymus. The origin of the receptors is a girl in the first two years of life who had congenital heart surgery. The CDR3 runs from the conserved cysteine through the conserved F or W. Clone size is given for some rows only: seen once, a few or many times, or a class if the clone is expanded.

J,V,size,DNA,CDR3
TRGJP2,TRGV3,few,TGTGCCACCTGGGATGGGGGGAGTAGTGATTGGATCAAGACGTTT,CATWDGGSSDWIKTF
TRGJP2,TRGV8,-,TGTGCCACCTGGGGTCTCCCGAGTAGTGATTGGATCAAGACGTTT,CATWGLPSSDWIKTF
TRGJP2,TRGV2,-,TGTGCCACCTGGGACGGGCTCCGGGGGTGGATCAAGACGTTC,CATWDGLRGWIKTF
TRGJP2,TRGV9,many,TGTGCCTTGAGTAGTGATTGGATCAAGACGTTT,CALSSDWIKTF
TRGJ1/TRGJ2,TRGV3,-,TGTGCCACCTGGGACATCTATAAGAAACTCTTT,CATWDIYKKLF
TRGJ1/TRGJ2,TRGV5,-,TGTGCCACCTGGGATTCCCAACATTATTATAAGAAACTCTTT,CATWDSQHYYKKLF
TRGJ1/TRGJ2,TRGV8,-,TGTGCCACCTGGGATCCGGAATCTTATTATAAGAAACTCTTT,CATWDPESYYKKLF
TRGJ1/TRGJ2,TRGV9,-,TGTGCCTTGTGGGAGGTGCAGTCAGGGTATAAGAAACTCTTT,CALWEVQSGYKKLF
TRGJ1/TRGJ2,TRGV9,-,TGTGCCTTGTGGGTTCCGTCGGCTTATTATAAGAAACTCTTT,CALWVPSAYYKKLF
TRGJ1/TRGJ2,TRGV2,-,TGTGCCACCTGGGACGACAATGATACACTCAAGAAACTCTTT,CATWDDNDTLKKLF
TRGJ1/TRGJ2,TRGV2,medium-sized,TGTGCCACCTGGGACGGGCGTGGGAAACTCTTT,CATWDGRGKLF
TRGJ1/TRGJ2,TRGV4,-,TGTGCCACCTGGGATGGAAAATATAAGAAACTCTTT,CATWDGKYKKLF
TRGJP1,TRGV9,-,TGTGCCTTGTGGGAGCCCCTAACCACTGGTTGGTTCAAGATATTT,CALWEPLTTGWFKIF
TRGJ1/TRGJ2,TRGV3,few,TGTGCCACCTGGGACATAGGGGATTATAAGAAACTCTTT,CATWDIGDYKKLF
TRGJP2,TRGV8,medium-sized,TGTGCCACCTGGGATCGGAGTAGTGATTGGATCAAGACGTTT,CATWDRSSDWIKTF
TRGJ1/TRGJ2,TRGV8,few,TGTGCCACCTGGGATAGGGGGCATTATTATAAGAAACTCTTT,CATWDRGHYYKKLF
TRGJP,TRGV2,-,TGTGCCACCTGGGACGGGAAGTTGGGCAAAAAAATCAAGGTATTT,CATWDGKLGKKIKVF
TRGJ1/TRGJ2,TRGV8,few,TGTGCCACCTGGGCACTACCCCGGGGTTCTAAGAAACTCTTT,CATWALPRGSKKLF
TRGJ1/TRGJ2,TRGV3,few,TGTGCCACCTGGGACAGCCCCCCTGGCTATTATAAGAAACTCTTT,CATWDSPPGYYKKLF
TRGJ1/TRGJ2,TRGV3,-,TGTGCCACCTGGGACACTCCTTATTATAAGAAACTCTTT,CATWDTPYYKKLF
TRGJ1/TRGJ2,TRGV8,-,TGTGCCACCTGGGATCGGCCCACAAAGGATTATTATAAGAAACTCTTT,CATWDRPTKDYYKKLF
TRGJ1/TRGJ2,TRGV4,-,TGTGCCACCTGGCTCCCTAGGTTCTTCCCGGCTTATTATAAGAAACTCTTT,CATWLPRFFPAYYKKLF
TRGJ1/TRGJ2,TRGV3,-,TGTGCCACCTGGGACAGGCCGAGCTATTATAAGAAACTCTTT,CATWDRPSYYKKLF
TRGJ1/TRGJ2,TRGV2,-,TGTGCCACCTGGGACGGGCCAGGACTCTTT,CATWDGPGLF
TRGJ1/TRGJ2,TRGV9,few,TGTGCCTTGTGGGAGGTGCATGGGGATTATTATAAGAAACTCTTT,CALWEVHGDYYKKLF
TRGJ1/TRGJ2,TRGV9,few,TGTGCCTTGTGGGAGGTGCGAAAAGAGGGGGATAAGAAACTCTTT,CALWEVRKEGDKKLF
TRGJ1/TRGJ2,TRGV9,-,TGTGCCTTGTGGGAGGTGGATAACAAGAATTATTATAAGAAACTCTTT,CALWEVDNKNYYKKLF
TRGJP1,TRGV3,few,TGTGCCACCTGGGGCCTTATGACCACTGGTTGGTTCAAGATATTT,CATWGLMTTGWFKIF
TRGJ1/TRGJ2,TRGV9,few,TGTGCCTTGTGGGAGGACGGCCAGAAACTCTTT,CALWEDGQKLF
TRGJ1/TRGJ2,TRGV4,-,TGTGCCACCTGGGAGCGGAGGAATTATTATAAGAAACTCTTT,CATWERRNYYKKLF
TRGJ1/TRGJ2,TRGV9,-,TGTGCCTTGTGGGAGCTCACCCTTAATTATTATAAGAAACTCTTT,CALWELTLNYYKKLF
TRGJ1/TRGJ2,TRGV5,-,TGTGCCACCTGGGATGGGCCCGCTAGGAAACTCTTT,CATWDGPARKLF
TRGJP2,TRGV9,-,TGTGCCTTGTGGGAGGTGCGATATAGTAGTGATTGGATCAAGACGTTT,CALWEVRYSSDWIKTF
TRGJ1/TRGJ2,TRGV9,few,TGTGCCTTGTGGGATATGAGGGATTATTATAAGAAACTCTTT,CALWDMRDYYKKLF
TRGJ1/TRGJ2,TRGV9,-,TGTGCCTTGTGGGAGGTGCCCCGCGATTATTATAAGAAACTCTTT,CALWEVPRDYYKKLF
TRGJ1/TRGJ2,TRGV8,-,TGTGCCACCTGGGATAGGGGGCAAAAGAAACTCTTT,CATWDRGQKKLF
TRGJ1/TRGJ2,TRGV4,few,TGTGCCACCTGGGATGTCACCCTTACGAATTATTATAAGAAACTCTTT,CATWDVTLTNYYKKLF
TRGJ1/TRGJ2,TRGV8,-,TGTGCTTTCTACCCCCATTATTATAAGAAACTCTTT,CAFYPHYYKKLF
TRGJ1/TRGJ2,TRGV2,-,TGTGCCACCTGGGACGGGCGTTTAGTTTATAAGAAACTCTTT,CATWDGRLVYKKLF
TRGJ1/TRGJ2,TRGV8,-,TGTGCCACCTGGGATAGGCCCACCTATTATAAGAAACTCTTT,CATWDRPTYYKKLF
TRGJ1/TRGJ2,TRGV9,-,TGTGCCTTGTGGGAGGTGCAGAGGTATAAGAAACTCTTT,CALWEVQRYKKLF
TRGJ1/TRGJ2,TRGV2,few,TGTGCCACCTGGGACGGCAGAGGATATAAGAAACTCTTT,CATWDGRGYKKLF
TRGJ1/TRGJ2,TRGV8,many,TGTGCCACCTGGGATAGAGATAAGAAACTCTTT,CATWDRDKKLF
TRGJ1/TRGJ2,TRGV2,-,TGTGCCACCTGGGACCGTAATAAGAAACTCTTT,CATWDRNKKLF
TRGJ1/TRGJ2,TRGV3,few,TGTGCCACCTGGGACAGGCTCCGTACGAAACTCTTT,CATWDRLRTKLF
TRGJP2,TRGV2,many,TGTGCCACCTGGGACGGCTATAGTAGTGATTGGATCAAGACGTTT,CATWDGYSSDWIKTF
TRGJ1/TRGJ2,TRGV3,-,TGTGCCACCTGGGACAGGCTGAAACTCTTT,CATWDRLKLF
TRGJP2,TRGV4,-,TGTGCCACCTGGGATGCGAACCCAGGTAGTGATTGGATCAAGACGTTT,CATWDANPGSDWIKTF
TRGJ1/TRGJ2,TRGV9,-,TGTGCCTTGTGGGCTCGGGGCAATTATTATAAGAAACTCTTT,CALWARGNYYKKLF
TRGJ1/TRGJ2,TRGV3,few,TGTGCCACCTGGGACAGGCAGATTGGGAAGTATTATAAGAAACTCTTT,CATWDRQIGKYYKKLF
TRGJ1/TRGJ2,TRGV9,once,TGTGCCTTGTGGGAGGCCCGCCCTTTTTATAAGAAACTCTTT,CALWEARPFYKKLF